A selection of T cell receptor beta chains follows, all from one sample in a study of technical replicates of blood from a few donors. Clones were sequenced by immunoSEQ multiplex PCR, and TCRdb holds only the in-frame ones, with some missing. Here the sample spans some 14,000 clones, roughly three quarters being singletons. Sample: PBMCs. Receptors were obtained from a human donor in good health. Each CDR3 is given with its conserved first and last residue. A D gene is named only where the DNA matches it firmly. Clone size is given for some rows only: seen once, a few or many times, or a class if the clone is expanded.

d_gene	v_gene	j_gene	abundance	CDR3nt	CDR3aa
.	TRBV30	TRBJ1-5	.	TGTGCCTGGAGTGTATCCGGGAATCAGCCCCAGCATTTT	CAWSVSGNQPQHF
.	TRBV11-2	TRBJ1-2	.	TGTGCCAGCAGCTTAGGGACAAACTATGGCTACACCTTC	CASSLGTNYGYTF
TRBD2	TRBV4-1	TRBJ2-1	.	TGCGCCAGCAGCCAAGAGGGGTGGGGCGGGAGCTACAATGAGCAGTTCTTC	CASSQEGWGGSYNEQFF
TRBD1	TRBV28	TRBJ2-7	.	TGTGCCAGCAGGGGACAGGGGGCGTACGAGCAGTACTTC	CASRGQGAYEQYF
TRBD2	TRBV27	TRBJ2-2	.	TGTGCCAGCCGTAGACGAGCGGGGTCGAACACCGGGGAGCTGTTTTTT	CASRRRAGSNTGELFF
.	TRBV27	TRBJ2-6	.	TGTGCCAGCAGGCGGGACTTGAGCTCTGGGGCCAACGTCCTGACTTTC	CASRRDLSSGANVLTF
.	TRBV5-1	TRBJ2-1	.	TGCGCCAGCAGCTTGTGGGACATAGCTACTGAGCAGTTCTTC	CASSLWDIATEQFF
TRBD2	TRBV13	TRBJ2-7	.	TGTGCCAGCAGCTTAGGGACGGGAGGGAGCTCCTACGAGCAGTACTTC	CASSLGTGGSSYEQYF
.	TRBV29-1	TRBJ2-7	.	TGCAGCGTTGATCAGGGGTACGACGAGCAGTACTTC	CSVDQGYDEQYF
TRBD1	TRBV5-1	TRBJ2-7	few	TGCGCCAGCAGCTTGGGGGCCGGACAGGGGGTAGGGCAGTACTTC	CASSLGAGQGVGQYF
.	TRBV11-3	TRBJ2-1	.	TGTGCCAGCAGCAACCGCCGAGATGAGCAGTTCTTC	CASSNRRDEQFF
.	TRBV5-1	TRBJ2-3	.	TGCGCCAGCAGCAGGGCAGGGGATAGCACAGATACGCAGTATTTT	CASSRAGDSTDTQYF
TRBD1	TRBV11-2	TRBJ2-2	.	TGTGCCAGCAGCTCCAGGACAGGCCCCGGGGAGCTGTTTTTT	CASSSRTGPGELFF
TRBD1	TRBV6-6	TRBJ2-3	.	TGTGCCAGCAGAACCGGGACAGGGGCGAGAGGAGATACGCAGTATTTT	CASRTGTGARGDTQYF
.	TRBV5-5	TRBJ1-1	.	TGTGCCAGCAGCCGGGGGGCTCGCTCAGACACTGAAGCTTTCTTT	CASSRGARSDTEAFF
.	TRBV7-2	TRBJ1-2	.	TGTGCCAGCAGCTTAGCGGGGGGAATAGGTGGCTACACCTTC	CASSLAGGIGGYTF